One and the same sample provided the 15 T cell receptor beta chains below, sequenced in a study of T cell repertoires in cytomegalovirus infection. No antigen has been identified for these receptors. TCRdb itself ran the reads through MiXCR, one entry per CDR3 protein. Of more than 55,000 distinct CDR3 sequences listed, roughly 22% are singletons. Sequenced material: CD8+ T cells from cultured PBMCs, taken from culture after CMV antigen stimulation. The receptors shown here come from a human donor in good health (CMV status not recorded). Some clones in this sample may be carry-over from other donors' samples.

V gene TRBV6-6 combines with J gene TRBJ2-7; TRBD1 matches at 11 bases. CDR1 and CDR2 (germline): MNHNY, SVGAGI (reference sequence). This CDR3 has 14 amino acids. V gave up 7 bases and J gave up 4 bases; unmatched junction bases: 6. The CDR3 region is CASTPDRGLYEQYF. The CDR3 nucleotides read TGTGCCAGCACCCCGGACAGGGGGCTTTACGAGCAGTACTTC.

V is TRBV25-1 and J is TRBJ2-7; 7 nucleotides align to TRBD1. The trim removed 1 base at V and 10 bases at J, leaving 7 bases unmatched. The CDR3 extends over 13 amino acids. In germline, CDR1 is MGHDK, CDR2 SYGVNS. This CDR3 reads CASSESDRVGQYF. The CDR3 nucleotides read TGTGCCAGCAGTGAATCCGACAGGGTCGGACAGTACTTC.

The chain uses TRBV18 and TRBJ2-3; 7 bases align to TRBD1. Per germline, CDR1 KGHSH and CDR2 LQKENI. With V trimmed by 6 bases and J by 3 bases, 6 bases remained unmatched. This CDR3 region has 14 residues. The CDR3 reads CASSYGTDTDTQYF. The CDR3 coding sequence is TGTGCCAGCTCGTACGGGACAGATACAGATACGCAGTATTTT.

The CDR3 reads CASSLVLWANTEAFF. CDR3 in DNA: TGTGCCAGCAGCTTAGTCCTATGGGCGAACACTGAAGCTTTCTTT. The chain is built from TRBV7-2 and TRBJ1-1, with no clear D. V lost 1 base to trimming and J lost 1 base, with 10 bases between them. Per germline, CDR1 SGHTA and CDR2 FQGNSA. There are 15 residues in the CDR3.

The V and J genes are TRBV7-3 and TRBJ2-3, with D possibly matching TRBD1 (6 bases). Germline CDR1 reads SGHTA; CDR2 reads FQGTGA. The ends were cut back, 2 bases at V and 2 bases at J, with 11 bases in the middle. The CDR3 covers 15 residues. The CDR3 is CASSLGQSYTDTQYF. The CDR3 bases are TGTGCCAGCAGCTTAGGACAGTCCTACACAGATACGCAGTATTTT.

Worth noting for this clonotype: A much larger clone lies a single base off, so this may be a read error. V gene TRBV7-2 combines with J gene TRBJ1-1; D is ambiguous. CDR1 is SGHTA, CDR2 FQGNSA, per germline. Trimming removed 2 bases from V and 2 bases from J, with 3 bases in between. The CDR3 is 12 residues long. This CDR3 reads CASSLSNTEAFF. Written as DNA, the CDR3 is TGTGCCAGCAGCTTAAGTAACACTGAAGCTTTCTTT. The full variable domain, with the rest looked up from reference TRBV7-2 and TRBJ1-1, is GAGVSQSPSNKVTEKGKDVELRCDPISGHTALYWYRQSLGQGLEFLIYFQGNSAPDKSGLPSDRFSAERTGGSVSTLTIQRTQQEDSAVYLCASSLSNTEAFFGQGTRLTVV.

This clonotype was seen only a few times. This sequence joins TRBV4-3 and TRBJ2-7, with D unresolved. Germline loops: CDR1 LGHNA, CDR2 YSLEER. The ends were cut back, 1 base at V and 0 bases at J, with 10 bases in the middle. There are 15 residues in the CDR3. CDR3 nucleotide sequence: TGCGCCAGCAGCCAAGTTGGCAGCCCCTCCTACGAGCAGTACTTC. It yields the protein CASSQVGSPSYEQYF.

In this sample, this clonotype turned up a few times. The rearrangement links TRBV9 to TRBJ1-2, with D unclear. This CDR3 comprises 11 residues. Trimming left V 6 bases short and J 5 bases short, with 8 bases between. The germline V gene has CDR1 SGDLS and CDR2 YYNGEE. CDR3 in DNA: TGTGCCAGCAAAGGGAGTTATGGCTACACCTTC. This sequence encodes CASKGSYGYTF.

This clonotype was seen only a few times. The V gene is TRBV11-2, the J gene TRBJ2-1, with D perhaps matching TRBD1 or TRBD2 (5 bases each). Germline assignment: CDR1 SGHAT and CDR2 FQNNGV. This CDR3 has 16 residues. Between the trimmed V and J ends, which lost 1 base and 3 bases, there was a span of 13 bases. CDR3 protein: CASSLAARGVYNEQFF. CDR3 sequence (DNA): TGTGCCAGCAGCTTAGCAGCGAGGGGTGTCTACAATGAGCAGTTCTTC.

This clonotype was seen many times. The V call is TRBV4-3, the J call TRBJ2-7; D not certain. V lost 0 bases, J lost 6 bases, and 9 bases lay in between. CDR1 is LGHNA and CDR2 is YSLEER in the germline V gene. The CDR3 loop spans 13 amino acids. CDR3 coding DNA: TGCGCCAGCAGCCAAGAGAGTAGGGCCGAGCAGTACTTC. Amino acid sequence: CASSQESRAEQYF.

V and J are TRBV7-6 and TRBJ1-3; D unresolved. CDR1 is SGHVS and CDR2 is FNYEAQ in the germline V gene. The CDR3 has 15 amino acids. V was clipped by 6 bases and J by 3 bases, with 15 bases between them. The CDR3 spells CASSRWEKIGNTIYF. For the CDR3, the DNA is TGTGCCAGCAGTAGATGGGAGAAAATTGGAAACACCATATATTTT.

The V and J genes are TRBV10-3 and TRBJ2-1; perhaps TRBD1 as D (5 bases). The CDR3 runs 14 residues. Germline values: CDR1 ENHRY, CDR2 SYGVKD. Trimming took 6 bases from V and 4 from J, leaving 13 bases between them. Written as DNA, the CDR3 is TGTGCCATCAGGAAGGCAGGGAATTACAATGAGCAGTTCTTC. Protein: CAIRKAGNYNEQFF.

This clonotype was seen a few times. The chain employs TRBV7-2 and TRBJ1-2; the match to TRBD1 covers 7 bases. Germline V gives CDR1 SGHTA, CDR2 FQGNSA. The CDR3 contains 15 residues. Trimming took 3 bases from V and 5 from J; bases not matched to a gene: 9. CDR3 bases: TGTGCCAGCAGCTTCTTCCCCGGGACAGAGTATGGCTACACCTTC. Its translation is CASSFFPGTEYGYTF.

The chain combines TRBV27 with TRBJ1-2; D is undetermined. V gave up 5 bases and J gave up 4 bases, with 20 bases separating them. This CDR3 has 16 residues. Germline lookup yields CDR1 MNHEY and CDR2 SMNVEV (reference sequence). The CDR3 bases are TGTGCCAGCAGTGAAAACGTACCGACGGATACCTATGGCTACACCTTC. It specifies CASSENVPTDTYGYTF.

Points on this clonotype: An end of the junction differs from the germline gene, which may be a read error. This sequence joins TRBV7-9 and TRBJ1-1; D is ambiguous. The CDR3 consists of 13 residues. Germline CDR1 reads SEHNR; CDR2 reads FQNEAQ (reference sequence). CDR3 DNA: TGTGCCATCAGCCCCACGGGGTTCGCTGAAGCTTTCTTT. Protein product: CAISPTGFAEAFF.